This TCR beta chain was recovered during a study of neurological immune-mediated disorders. Study-wide points: Subjects shared no identical expanded-clone CDR3 amino acid sequences, suggesting private TCR-beta repertoires in all groups.

A 10-nucleotide random UMI tagged transcripts in template-switch 5'RACE cDNA synthesis. TCRdb used MiXCR to reprocess the 5' RACE reads, holding one entry per CDR3 protein. The table has 45,000 to 50,000 distinct CDR3 sequences, over 20% seen once. Trimming removed 3 bases at V and 1 base at J, with 6 bases between. The CDR3 totals 14 residues. In this sample, this clonotype turned up many times. What it binds is not known. For the unsorted libraries, 2 million PBMCs stored at -80 C served as input. The chain carries TRBV12-3 or TRBV12-4 and TRBJ1-4, with D possibly TRBD1 on 5 matching bases. What was sequenced was PBMCs. This receptor was taken from a woman aged 65 to 85 in good health. CDR3 DNA sequence: TGTGCCAGCAGTTTCGGGGGAACTAATGAAAAACTGTTTTTT. Amino acid sequence: CASSFGGTNEKLFF.